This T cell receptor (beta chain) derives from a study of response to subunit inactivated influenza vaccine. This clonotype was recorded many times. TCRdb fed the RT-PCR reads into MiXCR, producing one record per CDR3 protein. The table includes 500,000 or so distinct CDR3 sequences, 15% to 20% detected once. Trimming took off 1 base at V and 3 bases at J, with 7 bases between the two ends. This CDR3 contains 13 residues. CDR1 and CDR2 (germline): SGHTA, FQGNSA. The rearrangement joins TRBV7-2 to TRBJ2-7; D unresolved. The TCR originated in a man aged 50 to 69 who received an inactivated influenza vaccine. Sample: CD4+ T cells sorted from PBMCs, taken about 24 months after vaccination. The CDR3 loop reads CASSLVSDYEQYF. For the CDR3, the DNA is TGTGCCAGCAGCTTAGTGTCGGACTACGAGCAGTACTTC.